The 17 T cell receptor beta chains listed next were all sequenced from one sample in a study of T-cell reconstitution after alpha-beta-depleted transplantation in children. Using unique molecular identifiers, the investigators prepared the TCRbeta library. TCRdb re-derived calls from the PCR reads in MiXCR, one entry per CDR3 protein. The data hold tens of thousands of distinct CDR3 sequences, with roughly 19% observed a single time. The sequencing here drew on PBMCs, mostly from graft donor cells, taken 60 days after TCRalphabeta/CD19-depleted stem cell transplant. These receptors came from a male patient aged 2 to 9 who had a stem cell transplant for acute lymphoblastic leukemia, so the T cells may come from the graft donor.

This clonotype was detected many times. The chain recombines TRBV6-2 or TRBV6-3 with TRBJ2-3; D is possibly TRBD2 (6 bases). Germline V gives CDR1 MNHEY, CDR2 SVGEGT. This CDR3 has 16 residues. Trimming pared 6 bases from V and 2 bases from J, leaving 18 bases between. The DNA for the CDR3 is TGTGCCAGCAGGCGGCGGAGGGGAGGAAACACAGATACGCAGTATTTT. Translating it yields CASRRRRGGNTDTQYF.

As regards this clonotype: At one end the junction does not follow the germline gene, possibly because of a read error. The chain employs TRBV3-1 and TRBJ2-4, with TRBD2 matching 7 bases. Germline V gene sequence: CDR1 LGHDT, CDR2 YNNKEL (reference sequence). The CDR3 has 13 residues. CDR3 in DNA: TGTGCCAGCAGCCACAGCGGGGAGGGGTCTGAACACTTC. Its protein product is CASSHSGEGSEHF.

In this sample, this clonotype turned up many times. The V call is TRBV20-1, the J call TRBJ2-7; weak D call: TRBD2 (6 bases). The CDR3 contains 15 residues. Trimming left V 2 bases short and J 7 bases short, with 21 bases between. The germline V gene encodes CDR1 DFQATT and CDR2 SNEGSKA (reference sequence). The CDR3 region has the DNA TGCAGTGCTAGAATTAGGGAGCGGGTCCGCTGGGAGCAGTACTTC. It encodes CSARIRERVRWEQYF.

This clonotype was counted between two and nine times. V is TRBV7-2 and J is TRBJ1-3; the D is unclear. Looked up from germline, CDR1 is SGHTA and CDR2 is FQGNSA. Trimming left V 5 bases short and J 2 bases short, with 4 bases between. The CDR3 sequence is 12 residues long. The chain's CDR3 is CASSLTGNTIYF. Written as DNA, the CDR3 is TGTGCCAGCAGCCTAACTGGAAACACCATATATTTT.

This clonotype was seen more than once but under ten times. This chain connects TRBV5-1 to TRBJ2-5; 8 bases map to TRBD1. From germline, CDR1 is SGHRS and CDR2 YFSETQ. Losses at the gene ends were 4 bases for V and 1 base for J; bases not matched to a gene: 6. The CDR3 is 15 residues long. For the CDR3, the DNA is TGCGCCAGCAGCCCGACAGGGGCGCTCCAAGAGACCCAGTACTTC. This codes for CASSPTGALQETQYF.

The chain couples TRBV6-5 to TRBJ2-3; weak D call: TRBD2 (6 bases). V was clipped by 6 bases and J by 1 base, with 11 bases between them. Germline assignment: CDR1 MNHEY and CDR2 SVGAGI. CDR3 length: 14 residues. The CDR3 protein is CASSRLVGTDTQYF. CDR3 sequence (DNA): TGTGCCAGCAGCCGACTAGTGGGCACAGATACGCAGTATTTT.

V is TRBV11-2 and J is TRBJ2-3; D call uncertain. This CDR3 is built from 15 residues. CDR1 SGHAT and CDR2 FQNNGV come from the germline V gene. V lost 1 base and J lost 3, with 11 bases in between. CDR3 sequence: CASSLGIGVTDTQYF. The CDR3 bases are TGTGCCAGCAGCTTAGGTATCGGAGTTACAGATACGCAGTATTTT.

J is TRBJ1-1 and V is TRBV19; no clear D gene. V dropped 3 bases and J dropped 0 bases, with 14 bases sitting between them. This CDR3 has 16 amino acids. The germline gives CDR1 LNHDA, CDR2 SQIVND (reference sequence). The chain's CDR3 is CASSILLANLNTEAFF. Written as DNA, the CDR3 is TGTGCCAGTAGTATTCTTCTCGCAAATCTGAACACTGAAGCTTTCTTT.

The chain is built from TRBV6-1 and TRBJ2-5; no definite D call. V lost 7 bases and J lost 3, with 15 bases in between. This CDR3 spans 14 amino acids. Germline V gives CDR1 MNHNS, CDR2 SASEGT. CDR3 amino acids: CASISGPTEETQYF. The CDR3 region has the DNA TGTGCCAGCATCTCCGGTCCCACAGAAGAGACCCAGTACTTC.

Relative to its sample, this clonotype is medium-sized. The chain carries TRBV15 and TRBJ2-3, with D possibly being TRBD1 (5 bases). The CDR3 spans 16 residues. CDR1 LNHNV and CDR2 YYDKDF come from the germline V gene (reference sequence). V shed 2 bases and J shed 1 base, with 13 bases lying between them. The CDR3 sequence is CATSRTRTPRTDTQYF. DNA of the CDR3: TGTGCCACCAGCAGAACCCGGACACCCCGCACAGATACGCAGTATTTT.

This clonotype was counted a single time. The chain joins TRBV11-3 to TRBJ2-5; no firm D call. The ends were cut back, 0 bases at V and 5 bases at J, with 7 bases in the middle. CDR3 length: 13 residues. CDR1 SGHNT and CDR2 YENEEA come from the germline V gene. As DNA, the CDR3 is TGTGCCAGCAGCTTAGATCTTACGGAGACCCAGTACTTC. Protein: CASSLDLTETQYF.

This clonotype was counted at least ten times. The chain is built from TRBV7-9 and TRBJ1-2, with a tentative D call TRBD1 (6 bases). Germline V gene sequence: CDR1 SEHNR, CDR2 FQNEAQ (reference sequence). V gave up 5 bases and J gave up 7 bases, with 17 bases separating them. The CDR3 is 14 amino acids. The CDR3 spells CASSATPETGGYTF. CDR3 coding DNA: TGTGCCAGCAGCGCAACCCCCGAGACAGGTGGCTACACCTTC.

The rearrangement joins TRBV7-9 to TRBJ2-5, with 8 positions matching TRBD1. CDR3 length: 14 residues. V dropped 5 bases and J dropped 4; count of bases not matched to a gene: 6. Germline assignment: CDR1 SEHNR and CDR2 FQNEAQ (reference sequence). This CDR3 reads CASSRQGIGETQYF. CDR3 DNA sequence: TGTGCCAGCAGCCGACAGGGGATAGGAGAGACCCAGTACTTC.

By sample share, this clonotype is medium-sized. The chain joins TRBV12-3 or TRBV12-4 to TRBJ1-5; no clear D gene. Trimming shortened V by 0 bases and J by 5 bases, and 5 bases separated the two germline ends. The CDR3 is made up of 13 amino acids. CDR3 sequence reads: CASSLAEHQPQHF. The CDR3 bases are TGTGCCAGCAGTTTAGCGGAGCATCAGCCCCAGCATTTT.

V gene TRBV29-1 combines with J gene TRBJ2-3, with 7 bases identical to TRBD2. Germline V CDR1 and CDR2: SQVTM, ANQGSEA. This CDR3 spans 14 amino acids. With 6 bases clipped from V and 1 base from J, the junction kept 7 bases outside the gene matches. Here the CDR3 reads CSVIGEGRTDTQYF. In nucleotides, the CDR3 is TGCAGCGTGATTGGGGAGGGGCGCACAGATACGCAGTATTTT.

This clonotype has ten or more counts. The V call is TRBV6-2 or TRBV6-3, the J call TRBJ2-7; TRBD2 is a possible D gene (6 bases). Trimming took off 2 bases at V and 6 bases at J, with 11 bases between the two ends. This CDR3 has 13 amino acids. Germline lookup yields CDR1 MNHEY and CDR2 SVGEGT. CDR3 sequence reads: CASSYPGVSEQYF. As DNA, the CDR3 is TGTGCCAGCAGTTACCCGGGGGTTTCCGAGCAGTACTTC.

This clonotype counts as medium-sized. The V call is TRBV29-1, the J call TRBJ2-7; TRBD1 agrees at 8 bases. This CDR3 contains 13 residues. CDR1 SQVTM and CDR2 ANQGSEA come from the germline V gene. The trim removed 2 bases at V and 6 bases at J, leaving 6 bases unmatched. Written as DNA, the CDR3 is TGCAGCGTTGAACTCGGACAGGGTAGCGAGCAGTACTTC. Encoded protein: CSVELGQGSEQYF.